The rows below give T cell receptor beta chains drawn from one sample of a study of draining lymph node invasion in breast cancer. One entry per CDR3 protein results from TCRdb running MiXCR on the bulk RNA-seq reads. The repertoire has 2,500 to 3,000 distinct CDR3 sequences, about 80% of them found once; the top ten carry about a tenth. Sequenced input: sorted memory CD4+ effector T cells from a lymph node. The receptor set was obtained from a female donor with luminal breast cancer. CDR3s include the opening cysteine and the closing phenylalanine or tryptophan. A D gene is named only where the DNA matches it firmly. Size is stated for part of the rows, as once, few or many counts, or as a class when the clone is expanded.

clone size	D gene	J gene	V gene	CDR3 protein	CDR3 DNA
NA	NA	TRBJ1-2	TRBV12-3/TRBV12-4	CASSFRGSGYTF	TGTGCCAGCAGTTTTAGGGGGAGCGGCTACACCTTC
once	NA	TRBJ2-2	TRBV4-1	CASSQPGTTGELFF	TGCGCCAGCAGCCAACCCGGGACCACCGGGGAGCTGTTTTTT
NA	NA	TRBJ1-5	TRBV28	CASSHRSRQPQHF	TGTGCCAGCAGTCACAGGAGCAGGCAGCCCCAGCATTTT
NA	TRBD1	TRBJ2-7	TRBV7-9	CASSDSDRVEQYF	TGTGCCAGCAGCGATTCGGACAGGGTCGAGCAGTACTTC
few	TRBD2	TRBJ2-3	TRBV25-1	CASSESRLALSTDTQYF	TGTGCCAGCAGTGAAAGCAGACTAGCGCTGAGCACAGATACGCAGTATTTT
once	TRBD1	TRBJ1-1	TRBV20-1	CSARRQGLPEAFF	TGCAGTGCCCGAAGACAGGGGCTCCCTGAAGCTTTCTTT
few	TRBD2	TRBJ2-1	TRBV14	CASSQGPSGLYNEQFF	TGTGCCAGCAGCCAAGGGCCTAGCGGACTATACAATGAGCAGTTCTTC
NA	NA	TRBJ1-5	TRBV29-1	CSVVSGDPNQPQHF	TGCAGCGTTGTATCAGGGGACCCCAATCAGCCCCAGCATTTT
NA	NA	TRBJ1-1	TRBV6-5	CASSSYTEAFF	TGTGCCAGCAGTTCTTACACTGAAGCTTTCTTT
NA	NA	TRBJ1-6	TRBV30	CAWTTWRAKSPLHF	TGTGCCTGGACCACCTGGCGGGCCAAATCACCCCTCCACTTT